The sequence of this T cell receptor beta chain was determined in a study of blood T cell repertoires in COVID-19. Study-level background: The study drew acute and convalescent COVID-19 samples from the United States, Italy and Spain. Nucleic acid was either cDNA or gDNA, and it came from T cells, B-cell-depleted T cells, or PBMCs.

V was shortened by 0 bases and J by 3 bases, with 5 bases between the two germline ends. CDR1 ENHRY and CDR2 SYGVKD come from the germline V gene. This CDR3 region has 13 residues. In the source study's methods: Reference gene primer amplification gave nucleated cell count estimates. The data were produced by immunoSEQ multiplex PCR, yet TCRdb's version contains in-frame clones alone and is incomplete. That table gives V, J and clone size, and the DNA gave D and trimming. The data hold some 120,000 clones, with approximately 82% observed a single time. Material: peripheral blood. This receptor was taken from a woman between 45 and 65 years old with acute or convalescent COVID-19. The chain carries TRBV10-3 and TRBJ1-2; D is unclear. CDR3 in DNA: TGTGCCATCAGTGAGTCCACTTACTATGGCTACACCTTC. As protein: CAISESTYYGYTF.